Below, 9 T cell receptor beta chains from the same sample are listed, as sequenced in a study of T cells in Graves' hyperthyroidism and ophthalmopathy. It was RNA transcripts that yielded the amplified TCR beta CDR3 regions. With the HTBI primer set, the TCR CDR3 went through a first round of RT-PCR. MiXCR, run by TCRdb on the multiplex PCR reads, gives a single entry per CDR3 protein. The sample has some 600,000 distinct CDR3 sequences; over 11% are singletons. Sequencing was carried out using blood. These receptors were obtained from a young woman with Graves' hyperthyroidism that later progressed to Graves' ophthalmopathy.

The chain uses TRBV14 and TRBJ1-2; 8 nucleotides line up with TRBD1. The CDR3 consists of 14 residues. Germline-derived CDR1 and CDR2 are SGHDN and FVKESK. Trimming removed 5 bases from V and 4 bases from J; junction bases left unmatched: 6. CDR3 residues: CASSGQGTGYGYTF. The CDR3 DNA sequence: TGTGCCAGCAGCGGACAGGGTACCGGCTATGGCTACACCTTC. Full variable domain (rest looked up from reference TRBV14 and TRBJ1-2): EAGVTQFPSHSVIEKGQTVTLRCDPISGHDNLYWYRRVMGKEIKFLLHFVKESKQDESGMPNNRFLAERTGGTYSTLKVQPAELEDSGVYFCASSGQGTGYGYTFGSGTRLTVV.

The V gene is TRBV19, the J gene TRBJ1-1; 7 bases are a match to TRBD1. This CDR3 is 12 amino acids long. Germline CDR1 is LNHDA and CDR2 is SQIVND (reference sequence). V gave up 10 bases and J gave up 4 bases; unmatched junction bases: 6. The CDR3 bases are TGTGCCACCAGGGGACAGACCACTGAAGCTTTCTTT. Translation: CATRGQTTEAFF.

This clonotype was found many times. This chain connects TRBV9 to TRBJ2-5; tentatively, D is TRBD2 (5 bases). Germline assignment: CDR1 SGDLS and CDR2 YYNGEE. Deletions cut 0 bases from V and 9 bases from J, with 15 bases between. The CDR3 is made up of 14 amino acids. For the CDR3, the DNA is TGTGCCAGCAGCGTAGGACCTGGACTCGGGGCCCAGTACTTC. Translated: CASSVGPGLGAQYF.

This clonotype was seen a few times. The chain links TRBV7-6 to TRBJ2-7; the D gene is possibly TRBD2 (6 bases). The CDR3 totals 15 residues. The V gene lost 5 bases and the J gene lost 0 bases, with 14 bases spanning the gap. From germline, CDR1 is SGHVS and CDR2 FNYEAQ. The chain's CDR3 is CASSRGWGDSYEQYF. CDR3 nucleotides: TGTGCCAGCAGCCGGGGATGGGGGGACTCCTACGAGCAGTACTTC.

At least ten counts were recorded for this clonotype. CDR3 loop: CASSTGQDTGELFF. CDR3 DNA: TGTGCCAGCAGCACCGGACAAGACACCGGGGAGCTGTTTTTT. This sequence joins TRBV7-3 and TRBJ2-2; D may be TRBD1 (5 bases). V was trimmed by 5 bases and J by 3 bases, leaving 10 bases between them. Germline loops: CDR1 SGHTA, CDR2 FQGTGA. The CDR3 has 14 amino acids.

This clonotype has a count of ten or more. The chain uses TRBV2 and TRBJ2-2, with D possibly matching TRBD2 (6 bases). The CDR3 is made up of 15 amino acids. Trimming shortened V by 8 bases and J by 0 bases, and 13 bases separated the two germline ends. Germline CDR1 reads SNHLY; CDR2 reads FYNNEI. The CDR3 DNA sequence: TGTGCCAGCCAGGGCGGGAACGCGAACACCGGGGAGCTGTTTTTT. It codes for CASQGGNANTGELFF.

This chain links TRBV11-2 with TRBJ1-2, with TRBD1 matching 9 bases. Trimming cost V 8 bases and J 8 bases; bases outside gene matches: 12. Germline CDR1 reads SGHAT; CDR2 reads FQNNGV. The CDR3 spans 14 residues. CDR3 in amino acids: CASSRDRAASGYTF. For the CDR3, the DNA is TGTGCCAGCTCCCGGGACAGGGCGGCGTCCGGCTACACCTTC.

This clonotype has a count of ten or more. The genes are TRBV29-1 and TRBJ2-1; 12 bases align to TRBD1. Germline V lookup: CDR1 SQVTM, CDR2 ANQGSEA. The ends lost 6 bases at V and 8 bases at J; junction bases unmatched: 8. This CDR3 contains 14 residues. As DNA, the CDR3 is TGCAGCGTCCCCCGGGACAGGGGGCTGTATGAGCAGTTCTTC. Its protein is CSVPRDRGLYEQFF.

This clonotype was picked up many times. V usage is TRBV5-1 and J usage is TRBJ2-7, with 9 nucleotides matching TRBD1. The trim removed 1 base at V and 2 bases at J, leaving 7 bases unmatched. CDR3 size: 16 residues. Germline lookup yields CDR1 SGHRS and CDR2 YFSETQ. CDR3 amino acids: CASSLSRDRAPYEQYF. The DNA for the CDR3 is TGCGCCAGCAGCTTGAGCCGGGACAGGGCGCCCTACGAGCAGTACTTC.